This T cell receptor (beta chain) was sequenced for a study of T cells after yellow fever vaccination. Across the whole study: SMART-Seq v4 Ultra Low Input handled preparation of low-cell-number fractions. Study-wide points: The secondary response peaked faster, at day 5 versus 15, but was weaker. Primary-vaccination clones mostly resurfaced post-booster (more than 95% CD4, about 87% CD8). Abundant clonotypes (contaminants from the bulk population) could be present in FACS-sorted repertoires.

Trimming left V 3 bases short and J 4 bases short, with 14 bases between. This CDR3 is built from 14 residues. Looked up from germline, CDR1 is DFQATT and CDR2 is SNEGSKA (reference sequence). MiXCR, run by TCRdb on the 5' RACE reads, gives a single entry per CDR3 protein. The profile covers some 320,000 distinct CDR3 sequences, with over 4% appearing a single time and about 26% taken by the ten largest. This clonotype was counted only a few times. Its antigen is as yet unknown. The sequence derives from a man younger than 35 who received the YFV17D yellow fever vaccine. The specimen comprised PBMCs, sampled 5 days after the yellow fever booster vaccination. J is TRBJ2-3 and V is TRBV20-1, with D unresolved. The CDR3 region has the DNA TGCAGTGCTAGTTCTGCGACCGCTGCAGATACGCAGTATTTT. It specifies CSASSATAADTQYF.